This passage covers 3 T cell receptor beta chains from one sample sequenced in a study of T cell repertoires in cytomegalovirus infection. TCRdb passed the reads through MiXCR, listing each CDR3 protein once. The repertoire has hundreds of thousands of distinct CDR3 sequences, 20% to 25% of them found once; the top ten carry 8%. Material for sequencing was CD8+ T cells from PBMCs. These receptors were taken from a human donor in good health (CMV status not recorded). Some clones in this sample may be carry-over from other donors' samples.

The table lists this clonotype with many counts. The chain employs TRBV7-2 and TRBJ2-5; 7 positions match TRBD2. Germline V gene sequence: CDR1 SGHTA, CDR2 FQGNSA. The CDR3 runs to 15 residues. J lost 5 bases, V lost 5 bases, and 11 bases had no gene match. In DNA form, the CDR3 reads TGTGCCAGCAGCAGCTTAAGCGGGGTATTTGAGACCCAGTACTTC. As protein: CASSSLSGVFETQYF. Together with reference TRBV7-2 and TRBJ2-5, the CDR3 gives the full variable domain: GAGVSQSPSNKVTEKGKDVELRCDPISGHTALYWYRQSLGQGLEFLIYFQGNSAPDKSGLPSDRFSAERTGGSVSTLTIQRTQQEDSAVYLCASSSLSGVFETQYFGPGTRLLVL.

This clonotype was seen only a few times. The rearrangement joins TRBV7-8 to TRBJ2-7, with D perhaps given as TRBD1 or TRBD2 (6 bases each). V lost 3 bases, J lost 5 bases, and 17 bases lay in between. The germline V gene has CDR1 SGHVS and CDR2 FQNEAQ. There are 15 residues in the CDR3. The CDR3 protein is CASSFTGRWGDEQYF. The CDR3 DNA reads as TGTGCCAGCAGCTTTACAGGGAGATGGGGGGACGAGCAGTACTTC.

The CDR3 here is CSARDTEEPFVLQDNQPQHF. The CDR3 DNA reads as TGCAGTGCTAGAGATACAGAGGAACCCTTTGTGCTCCAGGACAATCAGCCCCAGCATTTT. This chain links TRBV20-1 with TRBJ1-5; no clear D. Trimming pared 0 bases from V and 3 bases from J, leaving 27 bases between. The CDR3 totals 20 residues. Looked up from germline, CDR1 is DFQATT and CDR2 is SNEGSKA (reference sequence).